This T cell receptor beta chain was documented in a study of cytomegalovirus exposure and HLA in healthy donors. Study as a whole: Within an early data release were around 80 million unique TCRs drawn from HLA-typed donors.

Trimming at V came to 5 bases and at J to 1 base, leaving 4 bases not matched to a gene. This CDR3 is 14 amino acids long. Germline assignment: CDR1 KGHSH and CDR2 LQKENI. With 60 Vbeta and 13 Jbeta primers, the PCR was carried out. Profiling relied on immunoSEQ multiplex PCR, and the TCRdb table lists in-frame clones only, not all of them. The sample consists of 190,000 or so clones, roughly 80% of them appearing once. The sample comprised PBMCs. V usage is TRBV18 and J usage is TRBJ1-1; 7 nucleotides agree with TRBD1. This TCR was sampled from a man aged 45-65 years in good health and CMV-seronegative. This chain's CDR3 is CASSAGQKNTEAFF. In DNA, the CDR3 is TGTGCCAGCTCAGCGGGACAGAAGAACACTGAAGCTTTCTTT.